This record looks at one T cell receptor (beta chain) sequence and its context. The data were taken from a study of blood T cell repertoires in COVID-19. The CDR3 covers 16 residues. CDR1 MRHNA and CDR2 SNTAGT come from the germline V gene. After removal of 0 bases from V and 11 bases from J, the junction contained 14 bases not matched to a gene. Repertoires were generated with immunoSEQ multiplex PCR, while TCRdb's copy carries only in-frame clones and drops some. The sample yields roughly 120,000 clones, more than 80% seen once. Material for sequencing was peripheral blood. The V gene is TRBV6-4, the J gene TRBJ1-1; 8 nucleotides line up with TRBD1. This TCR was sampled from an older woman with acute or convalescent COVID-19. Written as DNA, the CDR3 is TGTGCCAGCAGTGACTCAATCGGGAGACAGGGGTTAGTCGCTTTCTTT. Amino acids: CASSDSIGRQGLVAFF.